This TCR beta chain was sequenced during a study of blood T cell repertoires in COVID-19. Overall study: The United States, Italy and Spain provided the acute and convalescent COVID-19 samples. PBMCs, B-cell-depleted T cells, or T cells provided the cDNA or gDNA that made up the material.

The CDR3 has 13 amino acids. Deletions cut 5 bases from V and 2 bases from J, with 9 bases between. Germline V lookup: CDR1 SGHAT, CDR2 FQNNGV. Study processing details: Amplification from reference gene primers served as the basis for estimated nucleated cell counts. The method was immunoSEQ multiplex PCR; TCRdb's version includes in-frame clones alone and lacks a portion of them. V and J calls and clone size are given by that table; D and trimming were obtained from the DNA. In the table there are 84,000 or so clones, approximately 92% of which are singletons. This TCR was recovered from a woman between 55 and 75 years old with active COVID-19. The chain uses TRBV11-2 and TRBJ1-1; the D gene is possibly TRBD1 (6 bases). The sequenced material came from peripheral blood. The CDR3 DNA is TGTGCCAGCAGCATACAGGGTAACACTGAAGCTTTCTTT. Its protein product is CASSIQGNTEAFF.